These 8 T cell receptor beta chains were sequenced from one sample in a study of blood T cells in healthy people across ages. A second PCR of roughly 7 to 11 cycles used a sample-barcoded 5' primer and a J-beta primer mix. Each CDR3 protein gets one entry after TCRdb re-called the 5' RACE reads with MiXCR. The sample carries approximately 960,000 distinct CDR3 sequences, roughly 28% recorded once. This sample also appeared in a second study, on T cells of mothers and their children.

Sequenced sample: blood. The receptors come from a woman aged 40 to 49 in good health.

Comment on this clonotype: A much larger clone differs from this one at a single base, so this may be a read error. The chain recombines TRBV5-1 with TRBJ2-7; TRBD1 matches 7 bases. The CDR3 extends over 15 amino acids. Germline lookup yields CDR1 SGHRS and CDR2 YFSETQ. CDR3 coding DNA: TGTGCCAGCAGCTTAGAGGGGGACAGCTACAATGAGCAGTACTTC. Its protein is CASSLEGDSYNEQYF.

V is TRBV28 and J is TRBJ1-2, with D uncertain. The germline CDR1 and CDR2 sequences are MDHEN and SYDVKM. Trimming stripped 2 bases from V and 4 bases from J, with 11 bases between. The CDR3 sequence is 14 residues long. The CDR3 region is CASSLGQVAYGYTF. As DNA, the CDR3 is TGTGCCAGCAGTTTAGGGCAGGTTGCCTATGGCTACACCTTC.

Only a few counts were recorded for this clonotype. A much larger clone sits a single nucleotide away, making a read error possible. The CDR3 sequence: CASSLSGWGEAQYF. The DNA of the CDR3 is TGTGCTAGCAGCCTAAGCGGATGGGGAGAGGCCCAGTACTTC. The chain combines TRBV7-7 with TRBJ2-5, with D possibly matching TRBD2 (5 bases). The germline gives CDR1 SSHAT, CDR2 FNYEAQ (reference sequence). The CDR3 is 14 residues long.

The chain carries TRBV3-1 and TRBJ2-5; D not certain. Germline V gives CDR1 LGHDT, CDR2 YNNKEL (reference sequence). V was pared by 1 base and J by 5 bases, with 8 bases between. There are 13 residues in the CDR3. The CDR3 sequence: CASSQGDGETQYF. DNA of the CDR3: TGTGCCAGCAGCCAAGGGGATGGGGAGACCCAGTACTTC.

In its sample, this clonotype was seen a few times. This sequence joins TRBV7-9 and TRBJ1-2; TRBD1 matches 9 bases. Germline V gene lookup returns CDR1 SEHNR and CDR2 FQNEAQ (reference sequence). This CDR3 is built from 16 residues. J lost 5 bases, V lost 5 bases, and 12 bases had no gene match. This CDR3 is CASSESRDRVRYGYTF. The CDR3 DNA is TGTGCCAGCAGCGAGAGCCGGGACAGGGTGAGGTATGGCTACACCTTC.

As regards this clonotype: Given a much more abundant clone one base away, this may be a read error. The J gene is TRBJ2-1, the V gene TRBV12-3 or TRBV12-4, with D perhaps matching TRBD1 (6 bases). The J call is doubtful: the DNA matches TRBJ2-7 better. CDR3 length: 14 residues. CDR3 bases: TGTGCCAGCACCCCCGGGGACAAGTACAATGAGCAGTACTTC. It yields the protein CASTPGDKYNEQYF.

This clonotype has ten or more counts. A much larger clone lies a single base off, so this may be a read error. CDR3 residues: CATSRDRQETQYF. The DNA of the CDR3 is TGTGCCACCAGCCGGGACAGACAAGAGACCCAGTACTTC. This chain connects TRBV15 to TRBJ2-5, with 7 bases that match TRBD1. CDR3 length equals 13 residues. The trim removed 5 bases at V and 2 bases at J, leaving 2 bases unmatched. Germline CDR1 reads LNHNV; CDR2 reads YYDKDF (reference sequence).

This clonotype has only a few counts. The chain joins TRBV6-2 or TRBV6-3 to TRBJ2-1, with TRBD1 identical over 9 bases. CDR1 is MNHEY and CDR2 is SVGEGT in the germline V gene. Trimming at V came to 7 bases and at J to 7 bases, leaving 5 bases not matched to a gene. The CDR3 is made up of 13 amino acids. DNA of the CDR3: TGTGCCAGCACTACAGGGGGCTTGAATGAGCAGTTCTTC. Protein: CASTTGGLNEQFF.